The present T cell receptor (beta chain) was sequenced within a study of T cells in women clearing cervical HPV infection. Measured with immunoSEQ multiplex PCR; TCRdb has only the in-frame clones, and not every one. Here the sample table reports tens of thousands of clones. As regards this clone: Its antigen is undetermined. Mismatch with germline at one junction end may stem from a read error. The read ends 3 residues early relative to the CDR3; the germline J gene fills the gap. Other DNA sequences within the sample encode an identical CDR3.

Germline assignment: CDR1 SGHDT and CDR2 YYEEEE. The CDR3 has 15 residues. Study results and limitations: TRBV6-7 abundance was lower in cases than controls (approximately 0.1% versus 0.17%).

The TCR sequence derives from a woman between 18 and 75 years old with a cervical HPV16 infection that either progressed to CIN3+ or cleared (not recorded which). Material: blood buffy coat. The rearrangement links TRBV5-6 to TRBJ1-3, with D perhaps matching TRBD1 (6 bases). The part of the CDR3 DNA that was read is TGTGCCAGCAGCCGTATACAGGGTCTTGGAAACACA. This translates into CASSRIQGLGNT. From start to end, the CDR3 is CASSRIQGLGNTIYF.